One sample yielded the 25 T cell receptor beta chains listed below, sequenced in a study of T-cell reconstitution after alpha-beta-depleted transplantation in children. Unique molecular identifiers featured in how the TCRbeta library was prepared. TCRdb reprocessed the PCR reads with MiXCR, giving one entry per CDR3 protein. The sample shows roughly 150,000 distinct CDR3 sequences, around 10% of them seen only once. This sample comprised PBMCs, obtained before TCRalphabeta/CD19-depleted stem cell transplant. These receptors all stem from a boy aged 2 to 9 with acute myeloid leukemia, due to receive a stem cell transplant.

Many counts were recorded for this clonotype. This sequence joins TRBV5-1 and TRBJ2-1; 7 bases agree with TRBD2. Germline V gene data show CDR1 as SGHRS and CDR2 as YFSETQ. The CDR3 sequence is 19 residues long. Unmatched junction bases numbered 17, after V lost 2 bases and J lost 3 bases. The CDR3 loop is CASSFSRGLERDGYNEQFF. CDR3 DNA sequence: TGCGCCAGCAGCTTCTCAAGAGGACTAGAAAGGGACGGCTACAATGAGCAGTTCTTC.

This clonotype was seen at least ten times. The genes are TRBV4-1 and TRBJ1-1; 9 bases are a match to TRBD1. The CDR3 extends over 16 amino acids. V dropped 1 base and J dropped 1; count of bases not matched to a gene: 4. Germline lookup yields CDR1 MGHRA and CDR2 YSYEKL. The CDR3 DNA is TGCGCCAGCAGCCAAGTGGCGGGACAGGGGAACACTGAAGCTTTCTTT. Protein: CASSQVAGQGNTEAFF.

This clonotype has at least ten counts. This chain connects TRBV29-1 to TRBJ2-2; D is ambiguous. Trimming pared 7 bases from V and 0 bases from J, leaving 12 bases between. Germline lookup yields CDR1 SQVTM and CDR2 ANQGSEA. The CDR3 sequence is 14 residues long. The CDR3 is CSGLANANTGELFF. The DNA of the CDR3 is TGCAGCGGCCTGGCAAACGCGAACACCGGGGAGCTGTTTTTT.

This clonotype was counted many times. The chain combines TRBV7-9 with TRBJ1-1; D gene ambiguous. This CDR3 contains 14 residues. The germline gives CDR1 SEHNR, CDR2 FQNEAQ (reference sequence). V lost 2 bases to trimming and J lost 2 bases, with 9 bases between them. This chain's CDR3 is CASSLSTRNTEAFF. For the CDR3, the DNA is TGTGCCAGCAGCTTAAGTACCAGAAACACTGAAGCTTTCTTT. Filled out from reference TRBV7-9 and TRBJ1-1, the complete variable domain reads DTGVSQNPRHKITKRGQNVTFRCDPISEHNRLYWYRQTLGQGPEFLTYFQNEAQLEKSRLLSDRFSAERPKGSFSTLEIQRTEQGDSAMYLCASSLSTRNTEAFFGQGTRLTVV.

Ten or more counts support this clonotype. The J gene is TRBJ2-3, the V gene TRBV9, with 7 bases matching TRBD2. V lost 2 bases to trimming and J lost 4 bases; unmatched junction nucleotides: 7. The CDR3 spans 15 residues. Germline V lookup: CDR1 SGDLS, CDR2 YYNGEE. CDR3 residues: CASSVEAGFSDTQYF. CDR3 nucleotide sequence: TGTGCCAGCAGCGTGGAAGCGGGGTTTTCAGATACGCAGTATTTT.

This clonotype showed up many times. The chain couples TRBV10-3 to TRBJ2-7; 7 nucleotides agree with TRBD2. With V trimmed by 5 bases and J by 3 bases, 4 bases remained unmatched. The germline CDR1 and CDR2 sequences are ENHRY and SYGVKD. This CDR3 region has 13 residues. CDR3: CAISIGLVYEQYF. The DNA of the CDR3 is TGTGCCATCAGTATCGGACTAGTCTACGAGCAGTACTTC.

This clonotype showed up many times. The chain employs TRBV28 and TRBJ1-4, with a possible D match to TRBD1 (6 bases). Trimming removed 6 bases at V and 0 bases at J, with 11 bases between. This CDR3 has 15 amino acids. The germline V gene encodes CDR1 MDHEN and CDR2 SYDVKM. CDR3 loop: CASSSWTATNEKLFF. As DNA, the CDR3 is TGTGCCAGCAGCTCTTGGACAGCAACTAATGAAAAACTGTTTTTT.

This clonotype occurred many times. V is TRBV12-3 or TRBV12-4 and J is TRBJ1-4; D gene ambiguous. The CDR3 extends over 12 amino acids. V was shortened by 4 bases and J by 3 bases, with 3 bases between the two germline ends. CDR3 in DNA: TGTGCCAGCAGTTCACCTAATGAAAAACTGTTTTTT. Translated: CASSSPNEKLFF.

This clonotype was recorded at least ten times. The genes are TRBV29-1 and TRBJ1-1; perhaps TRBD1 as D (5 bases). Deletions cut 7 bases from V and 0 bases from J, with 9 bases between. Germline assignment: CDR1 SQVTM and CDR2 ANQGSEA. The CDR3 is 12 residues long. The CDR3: CSAGHMNTEAFF. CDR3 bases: TGCAGCGCCGGACACATGAACACTGAAGCTTTCTTT.

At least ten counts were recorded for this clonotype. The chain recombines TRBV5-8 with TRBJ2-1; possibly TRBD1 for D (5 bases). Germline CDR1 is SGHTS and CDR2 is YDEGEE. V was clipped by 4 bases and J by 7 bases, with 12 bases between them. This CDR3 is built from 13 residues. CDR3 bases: TGTGCCAGCAGCCCGGTAGGGGAAAATGAGCAGTTCTTC. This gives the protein CASSPVGENEQFF.

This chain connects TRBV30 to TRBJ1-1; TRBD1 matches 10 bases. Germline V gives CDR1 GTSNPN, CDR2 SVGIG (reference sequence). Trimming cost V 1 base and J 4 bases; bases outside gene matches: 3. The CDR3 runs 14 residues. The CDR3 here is CAWSGGQGITEAFF. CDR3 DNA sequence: TGTGCCTGGAGTGGGGGACAGGGGATCACTGAAGCTTTCTTT. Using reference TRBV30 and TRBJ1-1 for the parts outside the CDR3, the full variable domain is SQTIHQWPATLVQPVGSPLSLECTVEGTSNPNLYWYRQAAGRGLQLLFYSVGIGQISSEVPQNLSASRPQDRQFILSSKKLLLSDSGFYLCAWSGGQGITEAFFGQGTRLTVV.

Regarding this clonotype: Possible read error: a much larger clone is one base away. This CDR3 is CASSQLSGTEPHTQSF. In DNA form, the CDR3 reads TGCGCCAGCAGCCAACTATCGGGGACAGAACCCCATACGCAGTCTTTT. The chain carries TRBV5-1 and TRBJ2-3, with 7 bases identical to TRBD1. The V gene's germline CDR1 is SGHRS and CDR2 YFSETQ. CDR3 length equals 16 residues. Looking up the rest from reference TRBV5-1 and TRBJ2-3 gives the full variable domain: KAGVTQTPRYLIKTRGQQVTLSCSPISGHRSVSWYQQTPGQGLQFLFEYFSETQRNKGNFPGRFSGRQFSNSRSEMNVSTLELGDSALYLCASSQLSGTEPHTQSFGPGTRLTVL.

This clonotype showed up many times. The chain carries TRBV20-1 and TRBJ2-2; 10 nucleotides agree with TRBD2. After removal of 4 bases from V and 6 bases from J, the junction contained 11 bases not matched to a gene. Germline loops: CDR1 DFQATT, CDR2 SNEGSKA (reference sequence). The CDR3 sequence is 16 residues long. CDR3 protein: CSAMLTSGLRAGELFF. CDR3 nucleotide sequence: TGCAGTGCTATGTTGACTAGCGGGCTACGGGCCGGGGAGCTGTTTTTT.

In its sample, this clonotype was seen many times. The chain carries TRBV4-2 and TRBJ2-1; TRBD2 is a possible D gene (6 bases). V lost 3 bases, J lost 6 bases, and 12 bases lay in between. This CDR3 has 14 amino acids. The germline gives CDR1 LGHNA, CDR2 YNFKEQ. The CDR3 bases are TGTGCCAGCAGCCAGGGGGGTATAGGCAATGAGCAGTTCTTC. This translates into CASSQGGIGNEQFF.

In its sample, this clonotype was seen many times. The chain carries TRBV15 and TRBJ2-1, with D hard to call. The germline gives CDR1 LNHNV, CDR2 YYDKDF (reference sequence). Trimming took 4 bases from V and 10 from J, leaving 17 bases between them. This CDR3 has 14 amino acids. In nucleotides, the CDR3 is TGTGCCACCAGCAAGTTTAAAGAGGCTTCAGAGCAGTTCTTC. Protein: CATSKFKEASEQFF.

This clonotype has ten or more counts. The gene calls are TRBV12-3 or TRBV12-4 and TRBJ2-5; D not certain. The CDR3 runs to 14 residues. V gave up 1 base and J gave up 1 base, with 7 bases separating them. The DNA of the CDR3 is TGTGCCAGCAGTTTAGACGGACGCCAAGAGACCCAGTACTTC. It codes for CASSLDGRQETQYF.

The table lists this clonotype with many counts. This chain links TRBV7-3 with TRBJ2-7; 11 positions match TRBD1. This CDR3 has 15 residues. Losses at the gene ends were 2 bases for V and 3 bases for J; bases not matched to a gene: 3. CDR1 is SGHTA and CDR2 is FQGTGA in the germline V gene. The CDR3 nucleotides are TGTGCCAGCAGCTTAGCGGGGACAGGGGGCTACGAGCAGTACTTC. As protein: CASSLAGTGGYEQYF.

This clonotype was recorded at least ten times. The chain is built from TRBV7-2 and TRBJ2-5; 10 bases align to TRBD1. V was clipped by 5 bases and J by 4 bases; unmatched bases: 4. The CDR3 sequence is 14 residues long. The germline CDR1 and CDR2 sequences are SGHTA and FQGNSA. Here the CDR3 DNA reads TGTGCCAGCAGCCTCGGGACAGGGGCAGAGACCCAGTACTTC. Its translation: CASSLGTGAETQYF.

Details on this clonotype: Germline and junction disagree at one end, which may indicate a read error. CDR3 amino acids: CCASRRTGLVWYQPQHF. The CDR3 DNA sequence: TGCTGTGCTAGCCGCCGGACAGGTCTGGTTTGGTATCAGCCCCAGCATTTT. V is TRBV20-1 and J is TRBJ1-5; TRBD1 matches 7 bases. The CDR3 runs 17 residues. Germline V gene sequence: CDR1 DFQATT, CDR2 SNEGSKA (reference sequence).

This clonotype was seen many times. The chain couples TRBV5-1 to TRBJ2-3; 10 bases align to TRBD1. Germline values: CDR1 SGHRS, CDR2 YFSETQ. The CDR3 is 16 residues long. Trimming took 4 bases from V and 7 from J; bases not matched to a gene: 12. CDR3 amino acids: CASSPTTGGPQHTQYF. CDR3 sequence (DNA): TGCGCCAGCAGCCCGACGACAGGGGGCCCACAGCATACGCAGTATTTT. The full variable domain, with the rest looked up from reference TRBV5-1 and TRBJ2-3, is KAGVTQTPRYLIKTRGQQVTLSCSPISGHRSVSWYQQTPGQGLQFLFEYFSETQRNKGNFPGRFSGRQFSNSRSEMNVSTLELGDSALYLCASSPTTGGPQHTQYFGPGTRLTVL.

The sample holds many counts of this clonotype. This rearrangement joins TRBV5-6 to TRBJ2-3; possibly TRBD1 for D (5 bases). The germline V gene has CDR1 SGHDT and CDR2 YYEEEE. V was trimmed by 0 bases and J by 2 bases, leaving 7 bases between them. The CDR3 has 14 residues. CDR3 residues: CASSLDRITDTQYF. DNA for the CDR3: TGTGCCAGCAGCTTGGACAGGATCACAGATACGCAGTATTTT.

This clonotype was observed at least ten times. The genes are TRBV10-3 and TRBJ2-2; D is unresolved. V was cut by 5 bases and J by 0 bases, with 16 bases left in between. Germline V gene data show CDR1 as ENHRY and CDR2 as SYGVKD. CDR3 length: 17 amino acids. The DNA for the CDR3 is TGTGCCATCAGTCGCCACCCTTCCGGAGCGAACACCGGGGAGCTGTTTTTT. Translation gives CAISRHPSGANTGELFF.

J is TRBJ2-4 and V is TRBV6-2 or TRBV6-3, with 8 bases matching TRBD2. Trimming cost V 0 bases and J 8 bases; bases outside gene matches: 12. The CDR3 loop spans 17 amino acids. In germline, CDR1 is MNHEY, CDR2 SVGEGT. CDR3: CASSYSRSLGGADIQYF. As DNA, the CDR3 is TGTGCCAGCAGTTACTCGAGGTCGCTCGGGGGGGCGGACATTCAGTACTTC.

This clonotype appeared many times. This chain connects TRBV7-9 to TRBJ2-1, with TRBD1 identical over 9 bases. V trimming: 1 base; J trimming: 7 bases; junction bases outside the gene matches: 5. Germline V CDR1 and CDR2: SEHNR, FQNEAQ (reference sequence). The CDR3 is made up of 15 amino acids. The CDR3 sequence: CASSLVGQGRNEQFF. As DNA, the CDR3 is TGTGCCAGCAGCTTAGTGGGACAGGGTCGGAATGAGCAGTTCTTC.

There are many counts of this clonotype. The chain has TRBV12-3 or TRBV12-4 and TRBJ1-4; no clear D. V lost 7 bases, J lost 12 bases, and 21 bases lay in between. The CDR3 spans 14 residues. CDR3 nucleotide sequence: TGTGCCAGCACCCTATACTTAGGGAAAAACGAACTGTTTTTT. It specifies CASTLYLGKNELFF.